This record covers a single T cell receptor beta chain. The data belong to a study of shared T cell receptors in the human thymus. Looked up from germline, CDR1 is MGHDK and CDR2 is SYGVNS. This CDR3 is built from 15 residues. Trimming cost V 8 bases and J 0 bases; bases outside gene matches: 6. Sequencing used immunoSEQ multiplex PCR; TCRdb keeps in-frame clones, though not all of them. The data show some 760,000 clones, approximately 85% seen once. This sample also appeared in a second study, on human thymus T cells.

This sequence was found in a girl less than two years old with a congenital heart defect. Material: thymocytes. This sequence joins TRBV25-1 and TRBJ1-2; 10 bases match TRBD1. CDR3 bases: TGTGCCAGCTTGGGACAGGGGCCGGCTAACTATGGCTACACCTTC. Translated: CASLGQGPANYGYTF.